This entry features one T cell receptor (beta chain) sequence. The antigen is unknown. This record comes from a study of brain T cells in children with intractable seizures. General study points: Patients' HCMV serostatus was unknown; virus specificity rests on CDR3 similarity alone. Pre-surgery blood may have been undersampled, hiding some clones.

Germline V lookup: CDR1 MNHEY, CDR2 SMNVEV (reference sequence). The CDR3 covers 13 residues. The V end lost 3 bases, the J end lost 2 bases, and 7 bases lay between the germline ends. The sequenced cases were selected for having the highest brain T cell transcript signatures. At least one anti-epileptic drug was given before surgery. The repertoire was sequenced with immunoSEQ multiplex PCR; TCRdb's copy has only in-frame clones and lacks some. Here the sample spans roughly 69,000 clones, about 96% being singletons. The chain has TRBV27 and TRBJ1-2; D is uncertain. The material was peripheral blood, obtained at surgery. The clonotype was recovered from a boy less than two years old with focal cortical dysplasia and intractable seizures. The CDR3 sequence is CASSFRGNYGYTF. As DNA, the CDR3 is TGTGCCAGCAGTTTCCGGGGAAACTATGGCTACACCTTC.